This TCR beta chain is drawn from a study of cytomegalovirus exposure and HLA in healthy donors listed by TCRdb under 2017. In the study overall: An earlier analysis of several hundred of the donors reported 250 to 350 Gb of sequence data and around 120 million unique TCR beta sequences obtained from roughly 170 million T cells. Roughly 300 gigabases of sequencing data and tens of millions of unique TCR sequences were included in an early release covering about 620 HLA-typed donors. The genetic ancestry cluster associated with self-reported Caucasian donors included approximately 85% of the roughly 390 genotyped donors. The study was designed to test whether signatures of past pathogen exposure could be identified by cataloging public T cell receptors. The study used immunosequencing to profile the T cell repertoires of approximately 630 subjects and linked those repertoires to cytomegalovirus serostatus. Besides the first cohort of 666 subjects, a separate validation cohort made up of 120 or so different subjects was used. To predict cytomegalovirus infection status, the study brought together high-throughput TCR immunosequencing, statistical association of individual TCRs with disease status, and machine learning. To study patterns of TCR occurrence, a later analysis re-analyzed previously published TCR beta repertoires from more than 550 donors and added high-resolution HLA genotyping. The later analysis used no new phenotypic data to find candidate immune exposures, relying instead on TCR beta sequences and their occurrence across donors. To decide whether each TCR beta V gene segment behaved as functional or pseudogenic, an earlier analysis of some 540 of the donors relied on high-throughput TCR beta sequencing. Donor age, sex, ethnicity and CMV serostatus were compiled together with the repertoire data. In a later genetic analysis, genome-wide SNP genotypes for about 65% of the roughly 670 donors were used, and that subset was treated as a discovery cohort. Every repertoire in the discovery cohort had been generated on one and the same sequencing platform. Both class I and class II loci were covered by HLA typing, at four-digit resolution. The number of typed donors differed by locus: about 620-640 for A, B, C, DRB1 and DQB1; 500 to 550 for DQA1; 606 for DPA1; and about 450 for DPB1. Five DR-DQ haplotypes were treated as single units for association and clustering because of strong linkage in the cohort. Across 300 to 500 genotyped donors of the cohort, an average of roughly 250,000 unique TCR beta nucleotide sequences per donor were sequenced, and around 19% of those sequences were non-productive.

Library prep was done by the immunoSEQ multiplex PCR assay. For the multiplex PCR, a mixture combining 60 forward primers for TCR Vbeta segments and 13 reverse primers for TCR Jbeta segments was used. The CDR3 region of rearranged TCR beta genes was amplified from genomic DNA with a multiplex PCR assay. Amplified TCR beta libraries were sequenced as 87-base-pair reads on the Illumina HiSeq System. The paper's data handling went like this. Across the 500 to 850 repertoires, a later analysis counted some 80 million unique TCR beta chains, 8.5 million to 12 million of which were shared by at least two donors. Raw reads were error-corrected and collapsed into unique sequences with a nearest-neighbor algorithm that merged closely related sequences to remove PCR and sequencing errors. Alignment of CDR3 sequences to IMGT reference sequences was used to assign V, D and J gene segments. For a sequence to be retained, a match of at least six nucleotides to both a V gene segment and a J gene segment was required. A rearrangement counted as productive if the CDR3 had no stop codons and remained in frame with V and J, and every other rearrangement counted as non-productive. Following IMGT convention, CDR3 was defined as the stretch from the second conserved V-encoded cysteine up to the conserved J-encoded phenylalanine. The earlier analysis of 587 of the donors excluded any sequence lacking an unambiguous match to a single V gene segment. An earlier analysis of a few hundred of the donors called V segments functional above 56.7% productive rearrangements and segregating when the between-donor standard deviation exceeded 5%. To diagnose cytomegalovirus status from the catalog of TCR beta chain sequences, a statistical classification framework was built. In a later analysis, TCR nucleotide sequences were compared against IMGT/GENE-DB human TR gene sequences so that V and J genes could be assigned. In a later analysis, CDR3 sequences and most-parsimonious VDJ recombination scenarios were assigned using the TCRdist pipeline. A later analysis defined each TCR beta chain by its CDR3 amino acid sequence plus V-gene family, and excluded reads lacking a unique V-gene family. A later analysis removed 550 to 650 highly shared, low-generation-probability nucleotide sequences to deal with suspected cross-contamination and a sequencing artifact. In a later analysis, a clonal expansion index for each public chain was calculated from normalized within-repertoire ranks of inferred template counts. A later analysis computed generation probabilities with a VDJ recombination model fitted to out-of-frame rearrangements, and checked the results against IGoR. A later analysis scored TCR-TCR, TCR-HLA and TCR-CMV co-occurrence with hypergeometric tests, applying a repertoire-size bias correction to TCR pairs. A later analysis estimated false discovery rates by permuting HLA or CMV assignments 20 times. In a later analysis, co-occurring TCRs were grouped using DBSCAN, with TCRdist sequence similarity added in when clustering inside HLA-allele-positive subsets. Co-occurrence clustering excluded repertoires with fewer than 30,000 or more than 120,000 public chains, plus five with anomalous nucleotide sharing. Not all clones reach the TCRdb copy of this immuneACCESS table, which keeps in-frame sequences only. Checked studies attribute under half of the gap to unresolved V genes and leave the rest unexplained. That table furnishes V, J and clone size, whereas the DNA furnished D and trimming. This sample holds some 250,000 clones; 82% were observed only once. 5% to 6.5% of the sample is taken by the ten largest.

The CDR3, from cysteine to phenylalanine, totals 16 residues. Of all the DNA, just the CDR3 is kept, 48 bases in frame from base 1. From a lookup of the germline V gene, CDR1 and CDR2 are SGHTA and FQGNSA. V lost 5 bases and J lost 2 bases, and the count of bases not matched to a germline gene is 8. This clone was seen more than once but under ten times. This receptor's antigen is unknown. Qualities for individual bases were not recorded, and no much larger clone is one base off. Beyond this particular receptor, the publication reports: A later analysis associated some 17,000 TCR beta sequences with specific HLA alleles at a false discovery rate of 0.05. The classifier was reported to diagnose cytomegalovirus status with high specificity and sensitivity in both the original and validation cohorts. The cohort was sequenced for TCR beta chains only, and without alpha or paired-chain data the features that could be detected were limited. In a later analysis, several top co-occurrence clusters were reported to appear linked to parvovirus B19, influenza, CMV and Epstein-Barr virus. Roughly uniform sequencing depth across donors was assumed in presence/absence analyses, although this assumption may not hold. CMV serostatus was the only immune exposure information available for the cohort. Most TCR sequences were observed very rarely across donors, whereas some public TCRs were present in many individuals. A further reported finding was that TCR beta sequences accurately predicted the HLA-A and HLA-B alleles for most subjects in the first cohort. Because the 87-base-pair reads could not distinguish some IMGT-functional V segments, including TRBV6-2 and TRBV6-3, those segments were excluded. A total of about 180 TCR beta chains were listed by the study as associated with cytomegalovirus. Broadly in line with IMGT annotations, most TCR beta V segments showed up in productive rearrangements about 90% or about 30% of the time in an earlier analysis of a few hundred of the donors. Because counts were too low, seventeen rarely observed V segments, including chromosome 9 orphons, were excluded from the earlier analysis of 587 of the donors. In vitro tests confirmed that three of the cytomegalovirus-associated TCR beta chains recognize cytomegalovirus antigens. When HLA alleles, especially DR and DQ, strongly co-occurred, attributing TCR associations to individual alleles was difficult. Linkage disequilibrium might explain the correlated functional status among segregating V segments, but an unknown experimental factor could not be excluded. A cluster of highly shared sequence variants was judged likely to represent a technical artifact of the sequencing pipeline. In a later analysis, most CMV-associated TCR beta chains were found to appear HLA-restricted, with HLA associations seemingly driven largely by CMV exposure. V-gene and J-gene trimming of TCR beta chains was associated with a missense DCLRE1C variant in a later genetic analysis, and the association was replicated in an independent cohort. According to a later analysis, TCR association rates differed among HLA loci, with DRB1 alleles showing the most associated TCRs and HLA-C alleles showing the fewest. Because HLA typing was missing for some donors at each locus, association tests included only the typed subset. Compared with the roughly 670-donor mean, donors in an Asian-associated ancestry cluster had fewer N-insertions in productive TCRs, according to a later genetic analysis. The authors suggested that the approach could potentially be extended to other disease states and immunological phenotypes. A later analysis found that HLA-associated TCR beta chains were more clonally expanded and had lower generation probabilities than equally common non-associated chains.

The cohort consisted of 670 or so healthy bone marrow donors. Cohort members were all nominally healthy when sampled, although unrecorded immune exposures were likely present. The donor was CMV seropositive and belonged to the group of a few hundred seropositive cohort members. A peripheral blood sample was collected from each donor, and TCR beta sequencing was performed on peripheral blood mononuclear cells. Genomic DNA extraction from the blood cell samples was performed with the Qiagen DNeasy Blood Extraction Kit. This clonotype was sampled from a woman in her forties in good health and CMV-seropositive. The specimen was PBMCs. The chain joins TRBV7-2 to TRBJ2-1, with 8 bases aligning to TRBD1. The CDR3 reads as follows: CASSPSTDRAYNEQFF. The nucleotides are TGTGCCAGCAGCCCTTCTACGGACAGGGCCTACAATGAGCAGTTCTTC.